This T cell receptor beta chain stems from a study of Tregs in tolerant kidney transplant recipients. Notes on this clone: The antigen is not known.

The data were produced by immunoSEQ multiplex PCR, yet TCRdb's version contains in-frame clones alone and is incomplete. The table lists tens of thousands of clones, 70% to 90% of them singletons. Study-wide points: Biological reproducibility was not directly addressed, but technical replication error appeared minimal.

Germline loops: CDR1 SGHTA, CDR2 FQGNSA. V shed 5 bases and J 2 bases; nucleotides not matched to a gene: 10. The CDR3 runs 16 residues. Here the sequenced sample was CD4+ T cells from blood, taken before the transplant. This clonotype was obtained from a human donor who received a combined kidney and bone marrow transplant. The chain is built from TRBV7-2 and TRBJ2-7; 9 nucleotides align to TRBD2. The CDR3 bases are TGTGCCAGCAGCATAGGGCTAGCGGGAACCGCCTACGAGCAGTACTTC. Translated: CASSIGLAGTAYEQYF.